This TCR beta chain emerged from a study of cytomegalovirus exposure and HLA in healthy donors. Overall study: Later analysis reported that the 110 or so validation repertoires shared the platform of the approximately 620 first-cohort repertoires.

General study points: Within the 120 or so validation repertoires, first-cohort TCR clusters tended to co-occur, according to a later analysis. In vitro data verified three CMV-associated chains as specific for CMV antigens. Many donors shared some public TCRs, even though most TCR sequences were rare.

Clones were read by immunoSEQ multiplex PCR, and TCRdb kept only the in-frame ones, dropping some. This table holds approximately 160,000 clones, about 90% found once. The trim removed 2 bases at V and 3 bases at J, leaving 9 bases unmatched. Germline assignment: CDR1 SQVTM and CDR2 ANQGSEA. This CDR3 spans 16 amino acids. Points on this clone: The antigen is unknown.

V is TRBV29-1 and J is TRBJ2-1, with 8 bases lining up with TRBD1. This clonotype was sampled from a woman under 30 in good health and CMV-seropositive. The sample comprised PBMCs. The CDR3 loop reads CSVEIIPGTGYNEQFF. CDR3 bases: TGCAGCGTTGAAATAATTCCCGGGACAGGCTACAATGAGCAGTTCTTC.